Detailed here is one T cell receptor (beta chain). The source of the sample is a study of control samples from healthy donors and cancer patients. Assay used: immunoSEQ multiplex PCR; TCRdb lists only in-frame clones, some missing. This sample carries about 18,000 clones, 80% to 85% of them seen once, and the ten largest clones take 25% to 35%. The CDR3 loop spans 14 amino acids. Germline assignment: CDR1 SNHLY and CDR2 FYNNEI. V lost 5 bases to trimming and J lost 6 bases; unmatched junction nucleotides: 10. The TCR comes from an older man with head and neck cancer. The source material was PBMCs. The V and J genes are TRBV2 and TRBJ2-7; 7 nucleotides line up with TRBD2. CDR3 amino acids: CASSNAGALSEQYF. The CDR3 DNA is TGTGCCAGCAGTAACGCGGGAGCCCTCTCCGAGCAGTACTTC. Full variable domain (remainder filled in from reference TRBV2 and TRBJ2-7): EPEVTQTPSHQVTQMGQEVILRCVPISNHLYFYWYRQILGQKVEFLVSFYNNEISEKSEIFDDQFSVERPDGSNFTLKIRSTKLEDSAMYFCASSNAGALSEQYFGPGTRLTVT.